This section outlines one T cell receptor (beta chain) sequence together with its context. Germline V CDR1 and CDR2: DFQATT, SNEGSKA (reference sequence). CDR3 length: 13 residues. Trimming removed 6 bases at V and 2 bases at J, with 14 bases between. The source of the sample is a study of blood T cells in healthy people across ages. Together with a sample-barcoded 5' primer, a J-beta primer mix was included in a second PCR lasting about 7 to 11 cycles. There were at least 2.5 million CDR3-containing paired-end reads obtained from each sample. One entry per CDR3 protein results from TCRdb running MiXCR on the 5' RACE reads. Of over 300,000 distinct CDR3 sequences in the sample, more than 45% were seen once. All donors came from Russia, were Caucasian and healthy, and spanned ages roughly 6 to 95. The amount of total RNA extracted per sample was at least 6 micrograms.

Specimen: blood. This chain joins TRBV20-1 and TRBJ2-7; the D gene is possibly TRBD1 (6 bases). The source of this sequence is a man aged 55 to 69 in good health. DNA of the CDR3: TGCAGTGCCATAACAGGGTTAACCTACGAGCAGTACTTC. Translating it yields CSAITGLTYEQYF.